Shown below are 18 T cell receptor beta chains from a single sample sequenced in a study of CD8 T cells in Susac syndrome. It was with random hexamers that 0.5 to 1 ug RNA was reverse transcribed. From the immunoSEQ multiplex PCR reads, TCRdb called clonotypes with MiXCR, one entry per CDR3 protein. Among over 100,000 distinct CDR3 sequences listed, approximately 96% were seen once. The sequencing input was CD4+ T cells from PBMCs. Receptors originate from a human donor with Susac syndrome.

J is TRBJ2-1 and V is TRBV18; D gene unclear. The CDR3 is 11 residues long. The germline gives CDR1 KGHSH, CDR2 LQKENI. The V end was cut by 3 bases, the J end by 9 bases, with 6 bases between. CDR3 bases: TGTGCCAGCTCACCGAGAACTGAGCAGTTCTTC. Encoded protein: CASSPRTEQFF.

The chain couples TRBV7-2 to TRBJ2-1, with D possibly being TRBD2 (6 bases). Germline loops: CDR1 SGHTA, CDR2 FQGNSA. The CDR3 runs to 10 residues. The V end lost 8 bases, the J end lost 9 bases, and 8 bases lay between the germline ends. The CDR3 loop is CASGGGEQFF. CDR3 coding DNA: TGTGCCAGCGGGGGAGGTGAGCAGTTCTTC.

This sequence joins TRBV29-1 and TRBJ1-1, with D maybe TRBD1 (5 bases). The germline CDR1 and CDR2 sequences are SQVTM and ANQGSEA. V was cut by 3 bases and J by 6 bases, with 14 bases left in between. CDR3 length: 13 amino acids. The CDR3 DNA follows: TGCAGCGTTGAGGGGCAGGGAGGGCCTGAAGCTTTCTTT. This encodes CSVEGQGGPEAFF.

This sequence joins TRBV25-1 and TRBJ1-1, with D possibly TRBD1 on 5 matching bases. The CDR3 totals 13 residues. V was shortened by 7 bases and J by 4 bases, with 13 bases between the two germline ends. Germline values: CDR1 MGHDK, CDR2 SYGVNS. Here the CDR3 reads CASIYGGGTEAFF. In DNA, the CDR3 is TGTGCCAGCATTTACGGGGGGGGCACTGAAGCTTTCTTT.

The rearrangement uses TRBV7-8 and TRBJ1-5, with D uncertain. The germline CDR1 and CDR2 sequences are SGHVS and FQNEAQ. This CDR3 has 15 amino acids. Trimming removed 1 base from V and 5 bases from J, with 12 bases in between. The CDR3 nucleotides are TGTGCCAGCAGCTTAGACCTCCAACGGGATCAGCCCCAGCATTTT. Amino acids: CASSLDLQRDQPQHF.

The rearrangement uses TRBV12-3 or TRBV12-4 and TRBJ2-5; TRBD1 might be the D (6 bases). V was trimmed by 1 base and J by 5 bases, leaving 14 bases between them. CDR3 length equals 15 residues. This CDR3 is CASSLDRRGGETQYF. In DNA form, the CDR3 reads TGTGCCAGCAGTTTAGACCGCAGGGGTGGCGAGACCCAGTACTTC.

The rearrangement links TRBV7-9 to TRBJ1-2; no clear D. The germline V and J ends were trimmed by 3 bases and 8 bases, with 16 bases remaining between them. The length of the CDR3 is 14 residues. CDR1 and CDR2 (germline): SEHNR, FQNEAQ (reference sequence). CDR3 in amino acids: CASSLKGGVEGYTF. The DNA for the CDR3 is TGTGCCAGCAGCTTGAAGGGTGGTGTAGAAGGCTACACCTTC.

The chain employs TRBV9 and TRBJ1-4; tentative D call: TRBD1 (6 bases). The germline V gene has CDR1 SGDLS and CDR2 YYNGEE. Trimming shortened V by 2 bases and J by 7 bases, and 18 bases separated the two germline ends. The CDR3 length is 16 residues. This CDR3 reads CASSVGTTLGPEKLFF. CDR3 DNA sequence: TGTGCCAGCAGCGTCGGGACAACTCTGGGGCCTGAAAAACTGTTTTTT. Using reference TRBV9 and TRBJ1-4 for the parts outside the CDR3, the full variable domain is DSGVTQTPKHLITATGQRVTLRCSPRSGDLSVYWYQQSLDQGLQFLIQYYNGEERAKGNILERFSAQQFPDLHSELNLSSLELGDSALYFCASSVGTTLGPEKLFFGSGTQLSVL.

The rearrangement uses TRBV29-1 and TRBJ2-5; the D gene is possibly TRBD1 (6 bases). Trimming left V 8 bases short and J 3 bases short, with 10 bases between. The V gene's germline CDR1 is SQVTM and CDR2 ANQGSEA. The CDR3 contains 11 residues. CDR3 bases: TGCAGCCTCCGGGACAAAGAGACCCAGTACTTC. Encoded protein: CSLRDKETQYF.

The V call is TRBV15, the J call TRBJ1-2; TRBD1 aligns across 7 bases. With 3 bases clipped from V and 0 bases from J, the junction kept 1 base outside the gene matches. This CDR3 has 14 residues. Germline CDR1 reads LNHNV; CDR2 reads YYDKDF (reference sequence). The chain's CDR3 is CATSSGTANYGYTF. In nucleotides, the CDR3 is TGTGCCACCAGCAGTGGGACAGCTAACTATGGCTACACCTTC. The full variable domain, completed using reference TRBV15 and TRBJ1-2, is DAMVIQNPRYQVTQFGKPVTLSCSQTLNHNVMYWYQQKSSQAPKLLFHYYDKDFNNEADTPDNFQSRRPNTSFCFLDIRSPGLGDTAMYLCATSSGTANYGYTFGSGTRLTVV.

This rearrangement joins TRBV7-2 to TRBJ2-2; the match to TRBD2 covers 13 bases. V trimming: 4 bases; J trimming: 8 bases; junction bases outside the gene matches: 7. Looked up from germline, CDR1 is SGHTA and CDR2 is FQGNSA. This CDR3 contains 16 residues. The CDR3 is CASSSGLAGAGGELFF. The CDR3 nucleotides read TGTGCCAGCAGCTCCGGACTAGCGGGAGCTGGGGGGGAGCTGTTTTTT.

The chain joins TRBV7-2 to TRBJ1-3; no reliable D call. V lost 2 bases, J lost 6 bases, and 8 bases lay in between. Germline V gives CDR1 SGHTA, CDR2 FQGNSA. The CDR3 has 13 residues. This chain's CDR3 is CASSLSRLNTIYF. Here the CDR3 DNA reads TGTGCCAGCAGCTTAAGCAGGCTAAACACCATATATTTT. Full variable domain (rest looked up from reference TRBV7-2 and TRBJ1-3): GAGVSQSPSNKVTEKGKDVELRCDPISGHTALYWYRQSLGQGLEFLIYFQGNSAPDKSGLPSDRFSAERTGGSVSTLTIQRTQQEDSAVYLCASSLSRLNTIYFGEGSWLTVV.

The chain is built from TRBV5-6 and TRBJ2-1; 11 bases align to TRBD2. With 0 bases clipped from V and 3 bases from J, the junction kept 8 bases outside the gene matches. This CDR3 has 18 residues. The germline V gene encodes CDR1 SGHDT and CDR2 YYEEEE. The CDR3 protein is CASSLGMPTSGSYNEQFF. CDR3 bases: TGTGCCAGCAGCTTGGGAATGCCAACTAGCGGGAGCTACAATGAGCAGTTCTTC. Drawing the rest from reference TRBV5-6 and TRBJ2-1, the complete variable domain is DAGVTQSPTHLIKTRGQQVTLRCSPKSGHDTVSWYQQALGQGPQFIFQYYEEEERQRGNFPDRFSGHQFPNYSSELNVNALLLGDSALYLCASSLGMPTSGSYNEQFFGPGTRLTVL.

This sequence joins TRBV30 and TRBJ1-4; unclear D gene. Germline CDR1 reads GTSNPN; CDR2 reads SVGIG (reference sequence). Trimming took off 3 bases at V and 4 bases at J, with 3 bases between the two ends. The CDR3 is 11 amino acids. CDR3 sequence: CAWRGNEKLFF. CDR3 nucleotide sequence: TGTGCCTGGAGGGGTAATGAAAAACTGTTTTTT. Based on the CDR3 plus reference TRBV30 and TRBJ1-4, the full variable domain is SQTIHQWPATLVQPVGSPLSLECTVEGTSNPNLYWYRQAAGRGLQLLFYSVGIGQISSEVPQNLSASRPQDRQFILSSKKLLLSDSGFYLCAWRGNEKLFFGSGTQLSVL.

This clonotype was found once. CDR3 DNA: TGTGCCACCAGTGCTACTAGCGGGAGTCGGTACAATGAGCAGTTCTTC. It translates to CATSATSGSRYNEQFF. The rearrangement links TRBV24-1 to TRBJ2-1, with 11 bases identical to TRBD2. The CDR3 length is 16 residues. V trimming: 5 bases; J trimming: 4 bases; junction bases outside the gene matches: 6. Germline assignment: CDR1 KGHDR and CDR2 SFDVKD.

The chain is built from TRBV29-1 and TRBJ2-3, with D maybe TRBD2 (6 bases). This CDR3 is 14 amino acids long. The V and J ends lost 4 bases and 0 bases respectively, with 11 bases between them. The germline CDR1 and CDR2 sequences are SQVTM and ANQGSEA. The CDR3 DNA follows: TGCAGCGTTGTAGGTCGGGGGAGCACAGATACGCAGTATTTT. The encoded protein is CSVVGRGSTDTQYF.

The chain couples TRBV13 to TRBJ1-1, with D perhaps TRBD1 (5 bases). Per the germline V gene, CDR1 is PRHDT and CDR2 is FYEKMQ (reference sequence). Trimming left V 0 bases short and J 7 bases short, with 15 bases between. The CDR3 has 15 amino acids. The CDR3 here is CASSLGMFKRGEAFF. The CDR3 nucleotides read TGTGCCAGCAGCTTAGGCATGTTCAAAAGGGGTGAAGCTTTCTTT.

CDR3 coding DNA: TGTGCCAGCAGCTTAGGCCTGAGGGTAACTAATGAAAAACTGTTTTTT. Protein product: CASSLGLRVTNEKLFF. The chain is built from TRBV13 and TRBJ1-4, with D hard to call. Trimming pared 0 bases from V and 1 base from J, leaving 9 bases between. CDR3 length: 16 amino acids. Germline lookup yields CDR1 PRHDT and CDR2 FYEKMQ (reference sequence).